The 3 T cell receptor beta chains below all came from one sample that was sequenced in a study of cytomegalovirus exposure and HLA in healthy donors. PCR employed 60 Vbeta and 13 Jbeta primers. Sequencing was performed with immunoSEQ multiplex PCR; in TCRdb, only in-frame clones are kept and a portion is missing. Of 150,000 or so clones listed, 82% are singletons. Material for sequencing was PBMCs. All receptors derive from a woman between 45 and 65 years old in good health and CMV-seropositive.

CDR3 sequence: CASWGLNEQFF. In DNA, the CDR3 is TGTGCCAGCTGGGGGCTCAATGAGCAGTTCTTC. The chain uses TRBV2 and TRBJ2-1, with a possible D match to TRBD1 (6 bases). The germline V gene encodes CDR1 SNHLY and CDR2 FYNNEI. The CDR3 spans 11 residues. V was shortened by 8 bases and J by 6 bases, with 8 bases between the two germline ends.

This clone was counted once. CDR3 in DNA: TGTGCCAGTAGTTTCTACGGGACTAGCGGGGCCAATGAGCAGTTCTTC. Amino acids: CASSFYGTSGANEQFF. The chain carries TRBV19 and TRBJ2-1; TRBD2 matches at 13 bases. V shed 5 bases, J shed 6 bases, and the junction held 7 bases outside the gene matches. The CDR3 runs 16 residues. Germline lookup yields CDR1 LNHDA and CDR2 SQIVND (reference sequence).

This chain connects TRBV6-6 to TRBJ2-7, with 8 bases fitting TRBD1. J was trimmed by 4 bases and V by 5 bases; bases with no gene match: 7. This CDR3 has 14 residues. CDR1 is MNHNY, CDR2 SVGAGI, per germline (reference sequence). As DNA, the CDR3 is TGTGCCAGCAGTCCCGGACAGGGACGATACGAGCAGTACTTC. Protein sequence: CASSPGQGRYEQYF.